This T cell receptor (beta chain) was documented in a study of blood T cells in healthy people across ages. V dropped 2 bases and J dropped 8 bases, with 4 bases sitting between them. Germline V CDR1 and CDR2: DFQATT, SNEGSKA (reference sequence). This CDR3 has 10 amino acids. Donors ranged from roughly 6 to 100 years old and were healthy Caucasians in Russia. PCR was performed a second time for about 7 to 11 cycles using a sample-barcoded 5' primer and a J-beta primer mix. MiXCR, applied by TCRdb to the 5' RACE reads, yields one record per CDR3 protein. The sample includes about 570,000 distinct CDR3 sequences, 25% to 30% of them seen just once. This clonotype was recorded a few times.

The source is a woman aged 65 to 85 in good health. The material sequenced was blood. The chain is built from TRBV20-1 and TRBJ2-1; D is unclear. CDR3 protein: CSARIDEQFF. DNA of the CDR3: TGCAGTGCTAGAATTGATGAGCAGTTCTTC.